This T cell receptor beta chain was identified in a study of shared clonotypes between healthy human individuals. General study results and limits: Rarefaction revealed incomplete sorted-subset sequencing despite large depth.

About this clone itself: What it recognizes is unknown.

How the authors handled the data: ImmunoSEQ gave junction-only sequences without quality scores, so filtering differed. Clones were read by immunoSEQ multiplex PCR, and TCRdb kept only the in-frame ones, dropping some. V and J calls and clone size come straight from that table; D and trimming were deduced from the DNA. Of some 2.1 million clones detected, just over 90% appear once; the ten largest clones hold more than 1.5%. Terminally differentiated effector memory CD45RA+ cells were excluded by CCR7 positive selection of CD45RO-negative cells. All donors were healthy HIV-negative adults lacking recent acute infections or vaccinations. Sequenced: naive CD8+ T cells from PBMCs. The receptor was derived from a man younger than 35 in good health. Some clones in this sample may be carry-over from other donors' samples.

The CDR3 spells CASSSDPNTEAFF. CDR3 bases: TGTGCCAGCAGCTCGGACCCGAACACTGAAGCTTTCTTT. J is TRBJ1-1 and V is TRBV7-9; D is unclear. Trimming removed 4 bases from V and 1 base from J, with 7 bases in between. Per germline, CDR1 SEHNR and CDR2 FQNEAQ (reference sequence). This CDR3 spans 13 amino acids.